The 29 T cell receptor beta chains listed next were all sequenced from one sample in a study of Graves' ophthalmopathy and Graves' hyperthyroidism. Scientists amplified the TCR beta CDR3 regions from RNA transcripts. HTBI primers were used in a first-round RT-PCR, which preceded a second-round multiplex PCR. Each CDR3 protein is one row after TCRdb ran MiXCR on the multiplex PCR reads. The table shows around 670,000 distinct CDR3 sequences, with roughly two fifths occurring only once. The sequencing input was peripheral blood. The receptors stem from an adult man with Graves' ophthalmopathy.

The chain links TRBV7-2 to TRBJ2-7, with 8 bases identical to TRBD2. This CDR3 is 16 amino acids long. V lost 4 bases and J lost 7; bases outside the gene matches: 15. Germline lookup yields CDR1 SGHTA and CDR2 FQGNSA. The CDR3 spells CASSSAGGMNTGEQYF. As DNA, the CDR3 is TGTGCCAGCAGCTCTGCGGGGGGTATGAACACCGGGGAGCAGTACTTC.

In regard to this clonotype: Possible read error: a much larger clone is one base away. The CDR3 DNA sequence: TGTGCCAGCAGTTTAGAGAGGCGAACTGAAGCTTTCTTT. It encodes CASSLERRTEAFF. This chain connects TRBV12-3 or TRBV12-4 to TRBJ1-1; unclear D gene. The CDR3 is made up of 13 amino acids. The V end lost 1 base, the J end lost 5 bases, and 8 bases lay between the germline ends.

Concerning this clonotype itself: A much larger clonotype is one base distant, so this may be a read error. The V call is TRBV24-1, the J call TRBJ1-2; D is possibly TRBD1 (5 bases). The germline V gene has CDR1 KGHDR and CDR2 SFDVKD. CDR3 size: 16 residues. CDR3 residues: CAASDNRQGPVAGYTF. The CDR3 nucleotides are TGTGCCGCCAGTGATAATCGGCAGGGCCCTGTGGCTGGCTACACCTTC.

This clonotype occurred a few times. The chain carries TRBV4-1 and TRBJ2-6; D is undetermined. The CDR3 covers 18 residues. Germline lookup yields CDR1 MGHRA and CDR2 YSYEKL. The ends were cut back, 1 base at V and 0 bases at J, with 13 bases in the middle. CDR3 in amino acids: CASSQGGFRRSGANVLTF. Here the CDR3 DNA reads TGCGCCAGCAGCCAAGGAGGATTCCGCCGCTCTGGGGCCAACGTCCTGACTTTC.

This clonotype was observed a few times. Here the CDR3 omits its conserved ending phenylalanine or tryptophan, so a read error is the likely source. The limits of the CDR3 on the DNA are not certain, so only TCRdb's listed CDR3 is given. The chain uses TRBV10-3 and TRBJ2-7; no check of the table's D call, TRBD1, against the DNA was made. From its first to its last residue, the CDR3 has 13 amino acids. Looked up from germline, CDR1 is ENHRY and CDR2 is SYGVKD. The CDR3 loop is CASSEGGFWPTFG.

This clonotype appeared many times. CDR3 loop: CASRGTGSNSPLHF. The CDR3 nucleotides are TGTGCCAGCAGGGGGACAGGGTCTAATTCACCCCTCCACTTT. This chain connects TRBV12-3 or TRBV12-4 to TRBJ1-6; 9 positions agree with TRBD1. J was trimmed by 6 bases and V by 6 bases; bases with no gene match: 3. This CDR3 contains 14 residues.

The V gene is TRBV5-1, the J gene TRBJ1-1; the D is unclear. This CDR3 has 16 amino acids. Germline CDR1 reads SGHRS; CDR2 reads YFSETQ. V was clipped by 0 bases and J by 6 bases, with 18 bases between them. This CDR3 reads CASSLGTDRMGPEAFF. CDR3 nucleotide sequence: TGCGCCAGCAGCTTGGGCACAGATCGGATGGGCCCTGAAGCTTTCTTT.

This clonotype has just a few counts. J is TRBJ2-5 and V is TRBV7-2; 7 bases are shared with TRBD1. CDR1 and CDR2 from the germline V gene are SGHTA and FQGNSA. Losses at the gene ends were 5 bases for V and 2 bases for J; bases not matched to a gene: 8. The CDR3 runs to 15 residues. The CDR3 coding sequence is TGTGCCAGCAGCCAACAGGGGAGTAGGCAAGAGACCCAGTACTTC. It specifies CASSQQGSRQETQYF.

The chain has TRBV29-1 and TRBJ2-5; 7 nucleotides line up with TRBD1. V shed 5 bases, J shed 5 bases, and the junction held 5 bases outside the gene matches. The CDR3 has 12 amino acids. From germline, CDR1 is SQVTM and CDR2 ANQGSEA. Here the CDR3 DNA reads TGCAGCGTTCGGACAGGTAGCGAGACCCAGTACTTC. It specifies CSVRTGSETQYF.

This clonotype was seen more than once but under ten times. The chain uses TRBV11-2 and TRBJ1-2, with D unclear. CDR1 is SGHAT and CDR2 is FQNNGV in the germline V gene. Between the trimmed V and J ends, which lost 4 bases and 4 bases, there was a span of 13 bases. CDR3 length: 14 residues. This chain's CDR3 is CASSYRTAIYGYTF. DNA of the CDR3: TGTGCCAGCAGCTATAGGACCGCCATCTATGGCTACACCTTC. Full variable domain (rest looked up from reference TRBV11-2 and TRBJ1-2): EAGVAQSPRYKIIEKRQSVAFWCNPISGHATLYWYQQILGQGPKLLIQFQNNGVVDDSQLPKDRFSAERLKGVDSTLKIQPAKLEDSAVYLCASSYRTAIYGYTFGSGTRLTVV.

The CDR3 loop reads CASSGDREIENSPLHF. DNA of the CDR3: TGTGCCAGCAGCGGGGACAGGGAAATCGAAAATTCACCCCTCCACTTT. The V call is TRBV25-1, the J call TRBJ1-6, with TRBD1 matching over 9 bases. The junction had 10 bases not matched to a gene; V was cut back by 6 bases and J by 7 bases. This CDR3 is 16 amino acids long. The germline V gene encodes CDR1 MGHDK and CDR2 SYGVNS.

The CDR3, as DNA: TGCGCCAGCGGCGACAGGAGAAAAGAGACCCAGTACTTC. It encodes CASGDRRKETQYF. The chain has TRBV5-1 and TRBJ2-5, with a tentative D call TRBD1 (6 bases). CDR3 size: 13 residues. Germline-derived CDR1 and CDR2 are SGHRS and YFSETQ. Deletions cut 7 bases from V and 3 bases from J, with 13 bases between. The variable domain in full, with the rest retrieved from reference TRBV5-1 and TRBJ2-5, is KAGVTQTPRYLIKTRGQQVTLSCSPISGHRSVSWYQQTPGQGLQFLFEYFSETQRNKGNFPGRFSGRQFSNSRSEMNVSTLELGDSALYLCASGDRRKETQYFGPGTRLLVL.

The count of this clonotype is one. The chain's CDR3 is CASSQEGRSGELFF. The CDR3 DNA follows: TGTGCCAGCAGCCAAGAAGGCCGGTCCGGGGAGCTGTTTTTT. The J gene is TRBJ2-2, the V gene TRBV7-9; no reliable D call. The ends were cut back, 5 bases at V and 6 bases at J, with 13 bases in the middle. Per the germline V gene, CDR1 is SEHNR and CDR2 is FQNEAQ (reference sequence). The CDR3 is made up of 14 amino acids.

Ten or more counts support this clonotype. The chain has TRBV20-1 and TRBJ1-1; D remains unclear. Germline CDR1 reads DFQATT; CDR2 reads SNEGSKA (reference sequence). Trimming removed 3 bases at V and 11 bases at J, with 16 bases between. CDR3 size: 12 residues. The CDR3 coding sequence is TGCAGTGCTAGTTCCCGACGAAATGCGGCTTTCTTT. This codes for CSASSRRNAAFF.

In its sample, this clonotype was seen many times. The CDR3 DNA reads TGTGCCAGCAGCTTAGCGGTTAGCTCCTACGAGCAGTACTTC. Protein: CASSLAVSSYEQYF. This chain joins TRBV7-9 and TRBJ2-7, with unresolved D. V was cut by 0 bases and J by 0 bases, with 6 bases left in between. CDR3 length equals 14 residues. Germline CDR1 and CDR2: SEHNR and FQNEAQ (reference sequence). Supplemented by reference TRBV7-9 and TRBJ2-7, the full variable domain reads DTGVSQNPRHKITKRGQNVTFRCDPISEHNRLYWYRQTLGQGPEFLTYFQNEAQLEKSRLLSDRFSAERPKGSFSTLEIQRTEQGDSAMYLCASSLAVSSYEQYFGPGTRLTVT.

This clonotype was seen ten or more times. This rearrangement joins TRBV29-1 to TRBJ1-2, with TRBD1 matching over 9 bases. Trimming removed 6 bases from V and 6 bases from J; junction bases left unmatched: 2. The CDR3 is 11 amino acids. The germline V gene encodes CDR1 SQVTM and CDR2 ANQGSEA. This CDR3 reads CSVDRGDGYTF. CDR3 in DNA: TGCAGCGTCGACAGGGGGGATGGCTACACCTTC.

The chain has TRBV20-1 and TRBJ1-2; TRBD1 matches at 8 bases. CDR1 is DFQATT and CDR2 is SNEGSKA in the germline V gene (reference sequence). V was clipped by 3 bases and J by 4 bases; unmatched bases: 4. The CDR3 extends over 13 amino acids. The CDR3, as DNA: TGCAGTGCTAGTTCGGACAGGGCCTATGGCTACACCTTC. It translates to CSASSDRAYGYTF.

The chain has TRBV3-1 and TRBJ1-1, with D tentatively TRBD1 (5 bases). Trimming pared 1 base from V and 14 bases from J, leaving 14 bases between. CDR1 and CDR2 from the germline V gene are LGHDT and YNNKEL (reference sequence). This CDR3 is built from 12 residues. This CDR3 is CASSQGESRGFF. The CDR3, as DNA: TGTGCCAGCAGCCAAGGTGAGAGCCGGGGCTTCTTT.

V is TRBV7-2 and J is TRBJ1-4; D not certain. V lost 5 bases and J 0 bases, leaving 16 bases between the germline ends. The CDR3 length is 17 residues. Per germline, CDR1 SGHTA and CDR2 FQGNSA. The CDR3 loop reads CASSPHSVGTTNEKLFF. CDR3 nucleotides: TGTGCCAGCAGCCCGCATAGTGTCGGGACAACTAATGAAAAACTGTTTTTT.

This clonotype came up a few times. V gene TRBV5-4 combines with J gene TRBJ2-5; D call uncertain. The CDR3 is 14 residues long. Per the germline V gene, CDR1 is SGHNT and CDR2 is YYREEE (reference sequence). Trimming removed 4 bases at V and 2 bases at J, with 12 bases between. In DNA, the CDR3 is TGTGCCAGCAGCACGGACGTGGCACAAGAGACCCAGTACTTC. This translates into CASSTDVAQETQYF.

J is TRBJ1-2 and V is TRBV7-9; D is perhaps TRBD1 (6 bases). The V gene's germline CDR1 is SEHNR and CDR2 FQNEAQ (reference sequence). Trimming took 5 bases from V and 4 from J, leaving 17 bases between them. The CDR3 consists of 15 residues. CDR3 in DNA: TGTGCCAGCAGCCAAGGGGGGGTGGCCGGCTATGGCTACACCTTC. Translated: CASSQGGVAGYGYTF.

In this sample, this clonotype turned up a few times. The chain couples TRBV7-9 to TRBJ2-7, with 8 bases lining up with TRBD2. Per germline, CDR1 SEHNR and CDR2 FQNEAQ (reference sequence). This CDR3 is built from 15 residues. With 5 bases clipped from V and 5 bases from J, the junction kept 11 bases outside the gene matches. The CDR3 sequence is CASSPSGGRNDEQYF. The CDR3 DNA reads TGTGCCAGCAGCCCGTCGGGGGGGCGCAACGACGAGCAGTACTTC.

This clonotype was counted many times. CDR3 loop: CASSARGQETQYF. CDR3 coding DNA: TGTGCCAGCAGTGCCCGGGGACAAGAGACCCAGTACTTC. The chain combines TRBV2 with TRBJ2-5; tentative D call: TRBD2 (5 bases). The V end was cut by 4 bases, the J end by 2 bases, with 8 bases between. This CDR3 is 13 amino acids long. Per germline, CDR1 SNHLY and CDR2 FYNNEI.

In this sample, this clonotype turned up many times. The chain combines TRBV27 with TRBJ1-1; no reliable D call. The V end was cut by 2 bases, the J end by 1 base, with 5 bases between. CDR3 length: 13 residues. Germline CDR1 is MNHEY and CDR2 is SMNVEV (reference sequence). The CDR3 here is CASSLVPNTEAFF. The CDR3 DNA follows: TGTGCCAGCAGTTTAGTACCGAACACTGAAGCTTTCTTT.

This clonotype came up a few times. In DNA form, the CDR3 reads TGTGCCAGCAGTTACGTTTCAGGGGGAGGACTGTTTTTT. Translating it yields CASSYVSGGGLFF. The chain employs TRBV6-6 and TRBJ1-4; 7 bases map to TRBD1. Germline CDR1 reads MNHNY; CDR2 reads SVGAGI (reference sequence). The CDR3 contains 13 residues. Trimming cost V 2 bases and J 13 bases; bases outside gene matches: 7.

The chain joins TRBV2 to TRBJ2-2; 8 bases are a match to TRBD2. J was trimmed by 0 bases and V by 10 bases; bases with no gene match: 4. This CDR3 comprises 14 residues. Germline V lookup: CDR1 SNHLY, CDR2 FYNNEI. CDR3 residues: CATSGLANTGELFF. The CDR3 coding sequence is TGTGCCACTTCGGGACTAGCGAACACCGGGGAGCTGTTTTTT.

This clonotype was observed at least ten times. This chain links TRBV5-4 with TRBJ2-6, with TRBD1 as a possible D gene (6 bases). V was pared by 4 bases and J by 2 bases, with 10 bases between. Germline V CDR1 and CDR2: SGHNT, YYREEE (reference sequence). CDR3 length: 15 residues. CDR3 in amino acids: CASSRGQTGANVLTF. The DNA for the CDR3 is TGTGCCAGCAGCCGTGGACAGACTGGGGCCAACGTCCTGACTTTC.

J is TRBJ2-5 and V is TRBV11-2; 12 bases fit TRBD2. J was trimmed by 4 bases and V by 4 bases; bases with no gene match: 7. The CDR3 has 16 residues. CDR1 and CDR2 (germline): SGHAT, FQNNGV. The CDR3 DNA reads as TGTGCCAGCAGCTGGGCTAGCGGGGGGGCCGGAGAGACCCAGTACTTC. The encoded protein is CASSWASGGAGETQYF.

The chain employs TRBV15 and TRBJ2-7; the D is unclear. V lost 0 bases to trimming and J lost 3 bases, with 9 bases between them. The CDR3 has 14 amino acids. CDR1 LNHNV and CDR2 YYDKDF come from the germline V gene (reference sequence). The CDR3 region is CATSRDPTNYEQYF. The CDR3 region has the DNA TGTGCCACCAGCAGAGATCCGACCAACTACGAGCAGTACTTC.